A selection of T cell receptor beta chains follows, all from one sample in a study of spatial heterogeneity in lung cancer. TCRdb analysed the 5' RACE reads with MiXCR anew, one entry per CDR3 protein. The sample records some 87,000 distinct CDR3 sequences, approximately 8.5% being singletons. The starting material was PBMCs, obtained at surgery. The receptor set was obtained from a male donor with early-stage non-small cell lung cancer. Each CDR3 is given with its conserved first and last residue. D genes are given only for firm matches. The listing skips clone size in some rows; elsewhere it reads once, few, many or a size class.

v_call,j_call,d_call,clone_size,cdr3_nt,cdr3_aa
TRBV28,TRBJ2-4,.,.,TGTGCCAGCAGTTCCCTGGACAACTTAGGGAACATTCAGTACTTC,CASSSLDNLGNIQYF
TRBV7-9,TRBJ2-7,TRBD2,many,TGTGCCAGCAGCCCTCGGGTCGGGCTAGCGGCTGGAAATTTTTACGAGCAGTACTTC,CASSPRVGLAAGNFYEQYF
TRBV7-2,TRBJ2-7,.,.,TGTGCCAGCAGCCCAGGGACATGGTCGAGCGAGCAGTACTTC,CASSPGTWSSEQYF
TRBV4-3,TRBJ2-3,TRBD1,many,TGCGCCAGCAGCCTCGGACAGGGTCCAGATACGCAGTATTTT,CASSLGQGPDTQYF
TRBV5-4,TRBJ2-5,TRBD2,.,TGTGCCAGCAGCGCCGGGACTAGCGGGGCAGAGACCCAGTACTTC,CASSAGTSGAETQYF
TRBV20-1,TRBJ2-5,.,.,TGCAGTTTCTGGTCAGGGGCTGTCCAAGAGACCCAGTACTTC,CSFWSGAVQETQYF
TRBV28,TRBJ2-4,TRBD1,many,TGTGCCAGCAGTCCCCCAGGGGGAGCCAAAAACATTCAGTACTTC,CASSPPGGAKNIQYF
TRBV11-2,TRBJ1-2,TRBD1,many,TGTGCCAGCAGCTGGGACAGGGGGAACTATGGCTACACCTTC,CASSWDRGNYGYTF
TRBV5-1,TRBJ1-2,TRBD1,many,TGCGCCAGCAGCCCAAACACAGGGGACTATGGCTACACCTTC,CASSPNTGDYGYTF
TRBV7-3,TRBJ2-1,TRBD2,.,TGTGCCAGCAGCTTAGGCAAGGCCCACCGGGGAGGGCCTATGACCTACAATGAGCAGTTCTTC,CASSLGKAHRGGPMTYNEQFF
TRBV28,TRBJ2-7,.,many,TGTGCCAGCAGCCAACCTTTTACAGGGAAGGGCTACGAGCAGTACTTC,CASSQPFTGKGYEQYF
TRBV12-3/TRBV12-4,TRBJ1-1,.,.,TGTGCCAGCAGTTTAGAGGTCACTGAAGCTTTCTTT,CASSLEVTEAFF
TRBV10-2,TRBJ2-1,TRBD2,few,TGCGCCACCACCCTACTAGCGGGAGGCGAAAATGAGCAGTTCTTC,CATTLLAGGENEQFF
TRBV20-1,TRBJ2-7,.,many,TGCAGTGCTAGAGATCCCGCCAGGGTGGTTGAGCAGTACTTC,CSARDPARVVEQYF
TRBV27,TRBJ2-7,.,.,TGTGCCAGCAGTTTAAGGGGGTACGAGCAGTACTTC,CASSLRGYEQYF
TRBV6-6,TRBJ1-2,.,many,TGTGCCAGCAGTTACCGACGGGAAAACTATGGCTACACCTTC,CASSYRRENYGYTF
TRBV2,TRBJ1-2,.,many,TGTGCCAGCAGGCCGGGTCTCGATGGCTACACCTTC,CASRPGLDGYTF
TRBV7-9,TRBJ1-4,TRBD1,.,TGTGCCAGCAGCACGGGACAGGGTCCAACTAATGAAAAACTGTTTTTT,CASSTGQGPTNEKLFF
TRBV7-3,TRBJ2-6,TRBD1,many,TGTGCCAGCAGCCCCGGAGTCTCCCAGGGGGCCGGGGCCAACGTCCTGACTTTC,CASSPGVSQGAGANVLTF
TRBV29-1,TRBJ2-1,TRBD2,many,TGCAGCGCTCGAGCGGGGGGGCCGGATGAGCAGTTCTTC,CSARAGGPDEQFF
TRBV20-1,TRBJ1-2,.,few,TGCAGTGCTAGAGATCGACAAGGCTACACCTTC,CSARDRQGYTF
TRBV5-1,TRBJ2-1,TRBD2,few,TGCGCCAGCACTCTGGGCGGGGGGGCCCATGAGCAGTTCTTC,CASTLGGGAHEQFF
TRBV29-1,TRBJ2-2,.,many,TGCAGCGTTGTCGTGACAGTGAACACCGGGGAGCTGTTTTTT,CSVVVTVNTGELFF
TRBV10-3,TRBJ1-5,.,.,TGTGCCATCAGTGAGTCGGGGACACTCTATCAGCCCCAGCATTTT,CAISESGTLYQPQHF
TRBV6-2/TRBV6-3,TRBJ1-5,.,many,TGTGCCAGCAGTCAGACAGGTCCGTCGAATCAGCCCCAGCATTTT,CASSQTGPSNQPQHF
TRBV20-1,TRBJ2-3,TRBD2,.,TGCAGTGCTAGACTAGCGGGACCAGATACGCAGTATTTT,CSARLAGPDTQYF
TRBV4-1,TRBJ2-7,.,.,TGCGCCAGCAGCCAACTAGACGGGTTCACCTACGAGCAGTACTTC,CASSQLDGFTYEQYF
TRBV6-2/TRBV6-3,TRBJ2-5,.,many,TGTGCCAGCAGTTTTATGTCCTCCCAAGAGACCCAGTACTTC,CASSFMSSQETQYF
TRBV29-1,TRBJ2-4,.,few,TGCAGCGCCCGGGACCGGAACATTCAGTACTTC,CSARDRNIQYF
TRBV20-1,TRBJ2-5,TRBD1,few,TGCAGTGTCCCGCCCTCAGGGGGAGAGACCCAGTACTTC,CSVPPSGGETQYF
TRBV20-1,TRBJ2-3,TRBD1,many,TGCAGTGCTGGGGGACAGGGAAGGACAGATACGCAGTATTTT,CSAGGQGRTDTQYF
TRBV2,TRBJ2-5,.,many,TGTGCCAGCAGTGAATACAGGGCCGAGACCCAGTACTTC,CASSEYRAETQYF
TRBV29-1,TRBJ1-5,.,.,TGCAGCGTCTCGGACGGCTTCTATCAGCCCCAGCATTTT,CSVSDGFYQPQHF
TRBV5-1,TRBJ1-2,TRBD1,few,TGCGCCAGCAGCTTCGGACAGGGGATGCAGGGCTACACCTTC,CASSFGQGMQGYTF
TRBV2,TRBJ2-3,TRBD1,many,TGTGCCAGCAGTTCTCAACCCCGGGACAGTGCGGGGTATTTT,CASSSQPRDSAGYF
TRBV7-2,TRBJ2-4,TRBD2,few,TGTGCCAGCAGCACGGGACTAGCGGAAAACATTCAGTACTTC,CASSTGLAENIQYF
TRBV28,TRBJ1-1,TRBD1,few,TGTGCCAGCAGTTTTTATGGACAGGGTCAGAAAGCTTTCTTT,CASSFYGQGQKAFF
TRBV24-1,TRBJ2-3,TRBD1,few,TGTGCCACCAGTGCCGGGGACAGGTTCACAGATACGCAGTATTTT,CATSAGDRFTDTQYF
TRBV28,TRBJ2-2,.,.,TGTGCCACCCTAACAGGGACGCGAACCGGGGAGCTGTTTTTT,CATLTGTRTGELFF
TRBV12-3/TRBV12-4,TRBJ2-1,TRBD2,many,TGTGCCAGCAGTTTACCCGGGACTAGCAGCTATGAGCAGTTCTTC,CASSLPGTSSYEQFF
TRBV7-3,TRBJ2-3,TRBD2,many,TGTGCCAGCAGCCTCACTAGCGGGAGGGGGTCAGATACGCAGTATTTT,CASSLTSGRGSDTQYF
TRBV10-3,TRBJ2-7,TRBD2,.,TGTGCCACCGGGACTAGCGGGACCTACGAGCAGTACTTC,CATGTSGTYEQYF
TRBV28,TRBJ2-7,TRBD1,.,TGTGCCAGCAGGGATCCGACAGGGAACTACGAGCAGTACTTC,CASRDPTGNYEQYF
TRBV19,TRBJ2-3,.,many,TGTGCCAGTAGTCTTCAGTGGACGGCAGATACGCAGTATTTT,CASSLQWTADTQYF
TRBV20-1,TRBJ1-1,.,many,TGCAGTGCTATGAATCACGATTCGAACACTGAAGCTTTCTTT,CSAMNHDSNTEAFF
TRBV7-6,TRBJ2-1,.,few,TGTGCCAGCAGCGAGACCGGGCAGCGATTGGATGAGCAGTTCTTC,CASSETGQRLDEQFF
TRBV27,TRBJ2-1,.,.,TGTGCCAGCAGAGTCGACTCGGGCGGGATTTCGGGGCAGTTCTTC,CASRVDSGGISGQFF
TRBV12-3/TRBV12-4,TRBJ2-1,TRBD2,.,TGTGCCAGCAGTCCCGGGACTAGCGGGGGCACTGAGCAGTTCTTC,CASSPGTSGGTEQFF
TRBV27,TRBJ1-2,.,many,TGTGCCAGCAGCCAACACAGAGTCCCTAACTATGGCTACACCTTC,CASSQHRVPNYGYTF
TRBV2,TRBJ2-1,.,few,TGTGCCAGCAGTGAGGAAACGTGGGTCTCCTACAATGAGCAGTTCTTC,CASSEETWVSYNEQFF
TRBV29-1,TRBJ1-1,TRBD1,few,TGCAGCGTGAGCAGGGGGCTGAACACTGAAGCTTTCTTT,CSVSRGLNTEAFF
TRBV7-2,TRBJ2-1,.,few,TGTGCCAGCAGCCTTAGCGGTCTAAATGAGCAGTTCTTC,CASSLSGLNEQFF
TRBV3-1,TRBJ2-3,.,many,TGTGCCAGCAGCCCACAAAAACAGGGTAGGACAGATACGCAGTATTTT,CASSPQKQGRTDTQYF
TRBV25-1,TRBJ2-5,.,few,TGTGCCAGCAAGGTGCGGGAGACCCAGTACTTC,CASKVRETQYF